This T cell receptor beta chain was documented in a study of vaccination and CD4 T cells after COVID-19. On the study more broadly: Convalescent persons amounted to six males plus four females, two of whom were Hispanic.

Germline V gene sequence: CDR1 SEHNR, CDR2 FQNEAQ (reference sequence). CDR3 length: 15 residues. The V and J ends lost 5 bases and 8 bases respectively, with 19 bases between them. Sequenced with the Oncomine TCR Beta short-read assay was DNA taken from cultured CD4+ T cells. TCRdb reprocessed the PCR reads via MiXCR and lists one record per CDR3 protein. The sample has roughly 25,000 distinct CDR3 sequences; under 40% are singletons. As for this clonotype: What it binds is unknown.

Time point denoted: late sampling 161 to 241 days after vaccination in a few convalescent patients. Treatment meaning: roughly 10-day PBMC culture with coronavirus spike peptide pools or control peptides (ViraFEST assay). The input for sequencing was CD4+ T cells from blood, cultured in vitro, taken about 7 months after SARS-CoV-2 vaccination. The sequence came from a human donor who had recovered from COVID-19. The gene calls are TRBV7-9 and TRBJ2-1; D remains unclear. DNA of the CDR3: TGTGCCAGCAGCCGTACATCGTTAGTACCGTATGAGCAGTTCTTC. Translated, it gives CASSRTSLVPYEQFF.